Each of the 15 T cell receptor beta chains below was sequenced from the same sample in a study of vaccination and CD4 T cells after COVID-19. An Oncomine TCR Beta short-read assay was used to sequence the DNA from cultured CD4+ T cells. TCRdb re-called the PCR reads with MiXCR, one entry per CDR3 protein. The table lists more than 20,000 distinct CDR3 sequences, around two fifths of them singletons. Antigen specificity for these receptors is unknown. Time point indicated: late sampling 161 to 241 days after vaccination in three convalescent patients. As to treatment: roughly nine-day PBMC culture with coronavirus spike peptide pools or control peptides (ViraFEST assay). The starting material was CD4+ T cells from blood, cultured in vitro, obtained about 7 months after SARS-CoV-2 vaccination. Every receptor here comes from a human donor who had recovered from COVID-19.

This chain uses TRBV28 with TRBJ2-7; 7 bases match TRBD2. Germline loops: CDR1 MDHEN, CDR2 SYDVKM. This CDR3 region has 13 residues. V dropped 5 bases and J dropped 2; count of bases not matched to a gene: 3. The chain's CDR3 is CASSRGEPYEQYF. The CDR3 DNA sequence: TGTGCCAGCAGTCGGGGGGAACCCTACGAGCAGTACTTC.

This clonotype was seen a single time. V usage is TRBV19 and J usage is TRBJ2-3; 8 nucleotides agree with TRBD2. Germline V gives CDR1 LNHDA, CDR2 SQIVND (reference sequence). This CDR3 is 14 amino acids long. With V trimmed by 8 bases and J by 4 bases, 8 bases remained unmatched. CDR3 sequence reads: CASSSPGGADTQYF. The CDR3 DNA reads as TGTGCCAGTTCCAGCCCGGGAGGGGCAGATACGCAGTATTTT.

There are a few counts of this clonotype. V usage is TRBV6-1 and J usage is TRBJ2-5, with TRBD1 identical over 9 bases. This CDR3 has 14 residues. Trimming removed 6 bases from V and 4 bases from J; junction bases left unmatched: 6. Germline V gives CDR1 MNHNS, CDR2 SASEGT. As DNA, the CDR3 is TGTGCCAGCAGAGATACAGGGGGCGGAGAGACCCAGTACTTC. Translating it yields CASRDTGGGETQYF.

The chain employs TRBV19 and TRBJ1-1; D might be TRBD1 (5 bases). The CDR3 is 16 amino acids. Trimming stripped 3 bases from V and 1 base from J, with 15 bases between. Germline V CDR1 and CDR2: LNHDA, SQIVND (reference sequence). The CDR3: CASSISGWDGNTEAFF. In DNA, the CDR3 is TGTGCCAGTAGTATTTCCGGCTGGGACGGGAACACTGAAGCTTTCTTT.

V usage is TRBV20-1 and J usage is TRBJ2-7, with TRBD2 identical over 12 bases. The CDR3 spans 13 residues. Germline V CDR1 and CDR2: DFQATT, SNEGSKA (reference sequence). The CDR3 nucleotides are TGCAGCCTAGCGGGAGGGGGATCCTACGAGCAGTACTTC. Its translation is CSLAGGGSYEQYF.

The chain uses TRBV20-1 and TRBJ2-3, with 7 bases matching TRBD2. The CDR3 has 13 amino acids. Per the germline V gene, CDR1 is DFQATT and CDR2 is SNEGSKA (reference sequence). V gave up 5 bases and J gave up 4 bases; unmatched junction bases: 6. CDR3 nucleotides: TGCAGTGCTCGACTAGCCCGGGCAGATACGCAGTATTTT. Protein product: CSARLARADTQYF.

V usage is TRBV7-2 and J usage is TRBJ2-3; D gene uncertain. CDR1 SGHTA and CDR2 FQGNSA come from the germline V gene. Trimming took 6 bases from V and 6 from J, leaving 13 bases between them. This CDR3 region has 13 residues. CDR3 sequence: CASRVSAADTQYF. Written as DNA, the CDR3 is TGTGCCAGCAGGGTCTCCGCCGCTGATACGCAGTATTTT. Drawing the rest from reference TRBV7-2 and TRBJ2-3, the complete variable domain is GAGVSQSPSNKVTEKGKDVELRCDPISGHTALYWYRQSLGQGLEFLIYFQGNSAPDKSGLPSDRFSAERTGGSVSTLTIQRTQQEDSAVYLCASRVSAADTQYFGPGTRLTVL.

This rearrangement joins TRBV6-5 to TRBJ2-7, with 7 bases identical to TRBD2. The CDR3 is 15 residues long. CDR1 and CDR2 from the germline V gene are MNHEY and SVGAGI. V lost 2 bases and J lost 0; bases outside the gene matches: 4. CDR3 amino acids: CASSYELASSYEQYF. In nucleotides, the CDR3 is TGTGCCAGCAGTTACGAACTAGCGTCCTCCTACGAGCAGTACTTC.

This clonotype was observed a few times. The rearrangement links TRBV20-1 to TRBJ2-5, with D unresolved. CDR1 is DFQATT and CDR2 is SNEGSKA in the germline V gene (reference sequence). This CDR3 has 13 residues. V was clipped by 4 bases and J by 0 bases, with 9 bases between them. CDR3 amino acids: CSANDDNQETQYF. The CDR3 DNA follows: TGCAGTGCTAACGACGACAACCAAGAGACCCAGTACTTC.

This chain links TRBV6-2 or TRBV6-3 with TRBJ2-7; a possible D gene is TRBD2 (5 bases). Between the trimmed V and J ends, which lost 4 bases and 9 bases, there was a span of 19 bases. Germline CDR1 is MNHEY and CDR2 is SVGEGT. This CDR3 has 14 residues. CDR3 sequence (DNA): TGTGCCAGCAGTTCAGGCTCCGGGGTCTTAGTGCAGTACTTC. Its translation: CASSSGSGVLVQYF.

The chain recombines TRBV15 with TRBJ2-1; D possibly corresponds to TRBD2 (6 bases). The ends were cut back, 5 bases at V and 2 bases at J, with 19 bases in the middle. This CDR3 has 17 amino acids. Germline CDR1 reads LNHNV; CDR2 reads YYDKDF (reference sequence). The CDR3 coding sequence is TGTGCCACCAGCCCACAAGGGGTGGGGGGAACCTACAATGAGCAGTTCTTC. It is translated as CATSPQGVGGTYNEQFF.

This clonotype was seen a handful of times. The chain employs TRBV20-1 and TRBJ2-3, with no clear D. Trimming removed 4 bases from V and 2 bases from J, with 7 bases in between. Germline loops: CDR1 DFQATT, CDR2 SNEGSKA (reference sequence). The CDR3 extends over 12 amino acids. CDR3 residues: CSANPYTDTQYF. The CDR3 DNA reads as TGCAGTGCTAATCCCTACACAGATACGCAGTATTTT.

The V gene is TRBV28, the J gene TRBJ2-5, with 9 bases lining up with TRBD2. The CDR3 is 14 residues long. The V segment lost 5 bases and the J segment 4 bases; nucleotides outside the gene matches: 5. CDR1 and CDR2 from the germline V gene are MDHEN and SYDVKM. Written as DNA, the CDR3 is TGTGCCAGCAGTCCGGGACTAGCTTCAGAGACCCAGTACTTC. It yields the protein CASSPGLASETQYF.

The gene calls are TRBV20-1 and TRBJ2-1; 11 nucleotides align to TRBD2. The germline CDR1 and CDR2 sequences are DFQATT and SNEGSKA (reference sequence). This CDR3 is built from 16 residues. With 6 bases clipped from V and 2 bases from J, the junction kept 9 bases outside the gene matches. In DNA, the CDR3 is TGCAGTGCATTCACCTTAGCGGGAGGGCCCTACAATGAGCAGTTCTTC. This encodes CSAFTLAGGPYNEQFF.

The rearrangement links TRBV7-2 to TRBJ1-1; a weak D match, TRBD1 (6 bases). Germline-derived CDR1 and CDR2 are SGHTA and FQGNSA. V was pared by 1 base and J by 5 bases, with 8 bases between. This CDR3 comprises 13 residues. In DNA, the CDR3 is TGTGCCAGCAGCTTAGAAAGGGGGACTGAAGCTTTCTTT. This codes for CASSLERGTEAFF.